This is a list of T cell receptor beta chains from one sample in a study of blood T cell repertoires in COVID-19. TCRdb's table, derived via immunoSEQ multiplex PCR, lists solely in-frame clones and lacks some. The sample shows some 57,000 clones, about 91% of them seen only once. The sequenced sample was peripheral blood. The source is a man aged 45-65 years with active COVID-19. CDR3s include the opening cysteine and the closing phenylalanine or tryptophan. The D gene is left open where the match is weak. Clone size is stated in some rows and not others, as once, few, many or a class when expanded.

abundance: NA
v_gene: TRBV30
j_gene: TRBJ2-6
d_gene: NA
CDR3aa: CAWRGRGPGANVLTF
CDR3nt: TGTGCCTGGAGAGGCAGGGGACCCGGGGCCAACGTCCTGACTTTC

abundance: NA
v_gene: TRBV6-6
j_gene: TRBJ2-7
d_gene: TRBD2
CDR3aa: CASSPTSGGYEQYF
CDR3nt: TGTGCCAGCAGTCCGACTAGCGGGGGCTACGAGCAGTACTTC

abundance: NA
v_gene: TRBV10-3
j_gene: TRBJ2-3
d_gene: TRBD2
CDR3aa: CAISGTSGVIASTDTQYF
CDR3nt: TGTGCCATCAGTGGGACTAGCGGAGTAATTGCTAGCACAGATACGCAGTATTTT

abundance: few
v_gene: TRBV6-1
j_gene: TRBJ2-7
d_gene: TRBD1
CDR3aa: CASSEVAGTGGSEQYF
CDR3nt: TGTGCCAGCAGTGAAGTGGCCGGGACAGGGGGGAGTGAGCAGTACTTC

abundance: NA
v_gene: TRBV12-5
j_gene: TRBJ2-1
d_gene: NA
CDR3aa: CASGLLPLSSYNEQFF
CDR3nt: TGTGCTAGTGGTTTGCTTCCTTTGAGCTCCTACAATGAGCAGTTCTTC

abundance: NA
v_gene: TRBV30
j_gene: TRBJ2-7
d_gene: TRBD1
CDR3aa: CAWSDTGGAWYF
CDR3nt: TGTGCCTGGAGTGACACAGGGGGCGCTTGGTACTTC

abundance: NA
v_gene: TRBV4-2
j_gene: TRBJ1-4
d_gene: NA
CDR3aa: CASSQVGIGATNEKLFF
CDR3nt: TGTGCCAGCAGCCAAGTAGGAATAGGGGCAACTAATGAAAAACTGTTTTTT

abundance: NA
v_gene: TRBV18
j_gene: TRBJ1-1
d_gene: TRBD1
CDR3aa: CASSAGTGAGEAFF
CDR3nt: TGTGCCAGCTCAGCCGGGACAGGGGCCGGTGAAGCTTTCTTT

abundance: NA
v_gene: TRBV7-2
j_gene: TRBJ2-7
d_gene: TRBD2
CDR3aa: CASRWTTAGGYEQYF
CDR3nt: TGTGCCAGCAGATGGACGACAGCGGGGGGCTACGAGCAGTACTTC

abundance: NA
v_gene: TRBV7-9
j_gene: TRBJ2-7
d_gene: NA
CDR3aa: CASKISEGLGEQYF
CDR3nt: TGTGCCAGCAAAATAAGCGAGGGCTTGGGGGAGCAGTACTTC